A single sample is the source of the 17 T cell receptor beta chains below, sequenced in a study of PD-1 blockade in classical Hodgkin lymphoma. As to time point: newly diagnosed, previously untreated cHL patient sample. The authors purified CD4+ T cells from thawed PBMCs by magnetic negative selection. The protocol was immunoSEQ multiplex PCR, while the TCRdb copy is restricted to in-frame clones and leaves out a portion. Of 25,000 to 30,000 clones in the sample, 89% were seen once. Specimen: CD4+ T cells from blood. The receptors stem from a human donor with classical Hodgkin lymphoma.

Of note for this clone: A junction boundary mismatches the germline segment, possibly from a read error. CDR3 residues: CASGWVRASPSPF. CDR3 coding DNA: TGTGCCAGCGGTTGGGTCCGGGCCAGCCCATCACCGTTT. The chain links TRBV2 to TRBJ1-1; D not resolved. This CDR3 contains 13 residues. The germline V gene has CDR1 SNHLY and CDR2 FYNNEI.

This chain links TRBV5-5 with TRBJ2-7, with TRBD1 matching 10 bases. This CDR3 is built from 15 residues. Germline assignment: CDR1 SGHKS and CDR2 YYEKEE (reference sequence). V shed 0 bases and J 3 bases; nucleotides not matched to a gene: 3. DNA of the CDR3: TGTGCCAGCAGCTTGGGGGACAGGGGATTCTACGAGCAGTACTTC. It translates to CASSLGDRGFYEQYF.

The chain links TRBV18 to TRBJ1-2; D uncertain. The germline V gene encodes CDR1 KGHSH and CDR2 LQKENI. Deletions cut 1 base from V and 6 bases from J, with 12 bases between. CDR3 length: 14 amino acids. CDR3 loop: CASSPRGSGNGYTF. CDR3 nucleotides: TGTGCCAGCTCACCACGAGGTTCTGGAAATGGCTACACCTTC.

The rearrangement uses TRBV7-2 and TRBJ2-5, with 7 bases fitting TRBD1. Germline CDR1 SGHTA, CDR2 FQGNSA. This CDR3 is built from 14 residues. V dropped 5 bases and J dropped 3; count of bases not matched to a gene: 6. In nucleotides, the CDR3 is TGTGCCAGCAGCCTCCAAGACAGGGAAGAGACCCAGTACTTC. It yields the protein CASSLQDREETQYF.

The rearrangement joins TRBV5-4 to TRBJ1-4; 10 nucleotides agree with TRBD1. Germline-derived CDR1 and CDR2 are SGHNT and YYREEE (reference sequence). This CDR3 region has 16 residues. V gave up 3 bases and J gave up 8 bases; unmatched junction bases: 10. CDR3 in amino acids: CASSSESGTGAEKLFF. In DNA, the CDR3 is TGTGCCAGCAGCTCAGAGTCCGGGACAGGGGCCGAAAAACTGTTTTTT. The full variable domain, its missing parts supplied by reference TRBV5-4 and TRBJ1-4, is ETGVTQSPTHLIKTRGQQVTLRCSSQSGHNTVSWYQQALGQGPQFIFQYYREEENGRGNFPPRFSGLQFPNYSSELNVNALELDDSALYLCASSSESGTGAEKLFFGSGTQLSVL.

V gene TRBV10-3 combines with J gene TRBJ2-3; D ambiguous. The V and J ends lost 0 bases and 4 bases respectively, with 8 bases between them. The CDR3 contains 14 residues. Looked up from germline, CDR1 is ENHRY and CDR2 is SYGVKD. The CDR3 region has the DNA TGTGCCATCAGTGAGTCGACTCAGCCAGATACGCAGTATTTT. Residues: CAISESTQPDTQYF.

This rearrangement joins TRBV15 to TRBJ1-4; D is unclear. V dropped 3 bases and J dropped 5 bases, with 13 bases sitting between them. There are 15 residues in the CDR3. Germline V gives CDR1 LNHNV, CDR2 YYDKDF (reference sequence). The CDR3 reads CATSRARATNEKLFF. Written as DNA, the CDR3 is TGTGCCACCAGCAGGGCCCGGGCTACAAATGAAAAACTGTTTTTT.

The rearrangement links TRBV19 to TRBJ2-3, with no clear D. V was shortened by 4 bases and J by 0 bases, with 8 bases between the two germline ends. This CDR3 contains 14 residues. The V gene's germline CDR1 is LNHDA and CDR2 SQIVND (reference sequence). CDR3 amino acids: CASSSRESTDTQYF. The CDR3 DNA reads TGTGCCAGTAGTAGTAGAGAGAGCACAGATACGCAGTATTTT.

The J gene is TRBJ2-7, the V gene TRBV9; 11 bases line up with TRBD2. The germline CDR1 and CDR2 sequences are SGDLS and YYNGEE. CDR3 size: 17 residues. V lost 2 bases, J lost 2 bases, and 9 bases stayed unmatched. CDR3 coding DNA: TGTGCCAGCAGCGTGGGGGTCGGGACTAGCGGCACCTACGAGCAGTACTTC. It encodes CASSVGVGTSGTYEQYF.

The chain's CDR3 is CASRPGQGRYEQYF. The CDR3 nucleotides read TGTGCCAGCAGGCCGGGACAGGGGAGGTACGAGCAGTACTTC. V gene TRBV28 combines with J gene TRBJ2-7, with TRBD1 matching 10 bases. CDR1 is MDHEN, CDR2 SYDVKM, per germline. The CDR3 consists of 14 residues. V shed 6 bases, J shed 4 bases, and the junction held 6 bases outside the gene matches.

CDR3 coding DNA: TGTGCCAGCAGCCCTACAGGGGGCTTAGAGACCCAGTACTTC. It is translated as CASSPTGGLETQYF. The gene calls are TRBV5-5 and TRBJ2-5; the match to TRBD1 covers 9 bases. This CDR3 spans 14 amino acids. J was trimmed by 4 bases and V by 4 bases; bases with no gene match: 5. CDR1 is SGHKS, CDR2 YYEKEE, per germline (reference sequence).

The rearrangement joins TRBV19 to TRBJ1-5, with 7 bases fitting TRBD1. CDR1 LNHDA and CDR2 SQIVND come from the germline V gene (reference sequence). The CDR3 has 16 amino acids. The ends lost 8 bases at V and 2 bases at J; junction bases unmatched: 12. CDR3 sequence: CASGDSFRWGNQPQHF. Here the CDR3 DNA reads TGTGCCAGTGGGGACAGTTTTAGGTGGGGCAATCAGCCCCAGCATTTT.

V and J are TRBV6-5 and TRBJ2-3, with D perhaps matching TRBD1 (5 bases). CDR1 and CDR2 from the germline V gene are MNHEY and SVGAGI. This CDR3 comprises 13 residues. The V end was cut by 6 bases, the J end by 4 bases, with 11 bases between. The CDR3 reads CASRSLGADTQYF. Here the CDR3 DNA reads TGTGCCAGCAGGTCATTAGGGGCAGATACGCAGTATTTT.

The chain is built from TRBV28 and TRBJ2-7; 9 bases align to TRBD1. Germline V lookup: CDR1 MDHEN, CDR2 SYDVKM. J was trimmed by 2 bases and V by 7 bases; bases with no gene match: 3. The CDR3 is made up of 13 amino acids. CDR3 in amino acids: CASNRDRAYEQYF. The CDR3 DNA reads TGTGCCAGCAACCGGGACAGGGCCTACGAGCAGTACTTC.

The V gene is TRBV28, the J gene TRBJ2-3, with a tentative D call TRBD1 (6 bases). The CDR3 contains 15 residues. Trimming took off 5 bases at V and 1 base at J, with 13 bases between the two ends. Germline CDR1 and CDR2: MDHEN and SYDVKM. The CDR3 protein is CASSAPGQRTDTQYF. The CDR3 bases are TGTGCCAGCAGTGCCCCGGGACAACGCACAGATACGCAGTATTTT. The whole variable domain, remainder taken from reference TRBV28 and TRBJ2-3, is DVKVTQSSRYLVKRTGEKVFLECVQDMDHENMFWYRQDPGLGLRLIYFSYDVKMKEKGDIPEGYSVSREKKERFSLILESASTNQTSMYLCASSAPGQRTDTQYFGPGTRLTVL.

The chain couples TRBV28 to TRBJ1-2; D call uncertain. CDR3 length: 13 residues. The germline V gene encodes CDR1 MDHEN and CDR2 SYDVKM. V gave up 7 bases and J gave up 6 bases, with 15 bases separating them. The DNA for the CDR3 is TGTGCCAGCACTCGGACGGAGAAGAATGGCTACACCTTC. It translates to CASTRTEKNGYTF.

The chain couples TRBV7-2 to TRBJ2-3; D is ambiguous. The germline V gene has CDR1 SGHTA and CDR2 FQGNSA. The CDR3 consists of 13 residues. V was pared by 5 bases and J by 3 bases, with 9 bases between. The DNA of the CDR3 is TGTGCCAGCAGCACCCGTGGGACAGATACGCAGTATTTT. Protein sequence: CASSTRGTDTQYF.